The TCR beta chain under discussion was sequenced for a study of T cell clonotyping in hematopoietic cell transplantation. Study-level findings and limits: Broader posttransplant TCR repertoire diversity was predicted by graft donor and pretransplant recipient Inverse Simpson Index values.

Notes on this clone: Its specificity is not known.

Germline V CDR1 and CDR2: SGHDT, YYEEEE. With 4 bases clipped from V and 6 bases from J, the junction kept 5 bases outside the gene matches. The CDR3 runs 13 residues. Sequenced by immunoSEQ multiplex PCR; TCRdb stores in-frame clones only, minus some. The sample comprises roughly 5,300 clones, roughly 72% of which are singletons, and just over 20% rests with the top ten. This receptor was taken from a male patient over 55 who had an allogeneic stem cell transplant, so T cells may come from the graft donor. Some clones in this sample may be carry-over from other donors' samples. This material consisted of peripheral blood mononuclear cells, taken 100 days after allogeneic stem cell transplant. The chain has TRBV5-6 and TRBJ1-2; 8 bases are a match to TRBD1. The CDR3 nucleotides read TGTGCCAGCAGCCCAGGGGGCGCACATGGCTACACCTTC. Its protein product is CASSPGGAHGYTF. Full variable domain (missing parts from reference TRBV5-6 and TRBJ1-2): DAGVTQSPTHLIKTRGQQVTLRCSPKSGHDTVSWYQQALGQGPQFIFQYYEEEERQRGNFPDRFSGHQFPNYSSELNVNALLLGDSALYLCASSPGGAHGYTFGSGTRLTVV.